The T cell receptor beta chain under discussion was sequenced for a study of T-cell memory formation after mild COVID-19. In germline, CDR1 is SGHRS, CDR2 YFSETQ. This CDR3 region has 16 residues. With 1 base removed from V and 0 bases from J, the gap between germline ends came to 13 bases. TCRdb passed the 5' RACE reads through MiXCR, listing each CDR3 protein once. In the table there are about 340,000 distinct CDR3 sequences, under 15% of which are singletons. This clonotype was found a few times. Its cognate antigen is unknown. Study findings and constraints: The study detected some responding clones in pre-infection memory, suggesting cross-reactive memory joined. Clones that shrank (day 15 to 85) were balanced CD4/CD8, whereas later expanders leaned CD4+.

The chain is built from TRBV5-1 and TRBJ1-1; D is unresolved. Sequenced input: PBMCs or a T cell subset sorted from them (not recorded which). This receptor was obtained from a man younger than 35 who had mild COVID-19 (a few samples of this study predate the infection). Cell type and time point are not known. As DNA, the CDR3 is TGCGCCAGCAGCTTGCAACTGCCAGCAGTGAACACTGAAGCTTTCTTT. Translation: CASSLQLPAVNTEAFF.